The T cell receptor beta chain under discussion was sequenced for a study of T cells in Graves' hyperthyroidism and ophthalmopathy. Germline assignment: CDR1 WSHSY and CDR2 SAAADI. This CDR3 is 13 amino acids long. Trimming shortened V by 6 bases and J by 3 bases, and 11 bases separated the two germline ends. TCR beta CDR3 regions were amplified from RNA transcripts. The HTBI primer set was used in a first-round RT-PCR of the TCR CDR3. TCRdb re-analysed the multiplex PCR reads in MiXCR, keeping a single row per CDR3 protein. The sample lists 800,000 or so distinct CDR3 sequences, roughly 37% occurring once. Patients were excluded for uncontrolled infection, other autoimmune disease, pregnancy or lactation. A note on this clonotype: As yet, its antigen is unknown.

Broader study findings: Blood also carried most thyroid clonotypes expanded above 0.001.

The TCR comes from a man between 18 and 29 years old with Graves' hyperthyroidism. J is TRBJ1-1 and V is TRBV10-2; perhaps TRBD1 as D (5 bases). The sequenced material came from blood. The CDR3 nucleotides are TGCGCCAGCAGGCGAATAGGGGACACTGAAGCTTTCTTT. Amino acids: CASRRIGDTEAFF.